A single sample gave rise to the 30 T cell receptor beta chains below, sequenced in a study of OX40 agonist ivuxolimab in advanced cancers. Some clones are missing from TCRdb's copy, which holds only in-frame ones; the method was immunoSEQ multiplex PCR. The sample holds approximately 130,000 clones, 93% seen once. This material consisted of CD4+ or CD8+ T cells sorted from blood, taken in a trial of the OX40 agonist ivuxolimab. Receptors originate from an adult with an advanced solid tumor such as melanoma, head and neck, liver or kidney cancer.

V gene TRBV2 combines with J gene TRBJ2-7; either TRBD1 or TRBD2 may supply D (6 bases each). V shed 4 bases and J shed 7 bases, with 17 bases lying between them. This CDR3 contains 14 residues. CDR1 SNHLY and CDR2 FYNNEI come from the germline V gene. CDR3 nucleotide sequence: TGTGCCAGCAGTGTAGATGGGGGGCTGAGAGAGCAGTACTTC. Protein: CASSVDGGLREQYF.

This clone was seen a single time. J is TRBJ2-7 and V is TRBV11-2; the match to TRBD2 covers 8 bases. The CDR3 consists of 15 residues. Trimming took 5 bases from V and 3 from J; bases not matched to a gene: 9. The V gene's germline CDR1 is SGHAT and CDR2 FQNNGV. CDR3 bases: TGTGCCAGCAGCGAGAGGTTTACTAGCGGCTACGAGCAGTACTTC. Protein: CASSERFTSGYEQYF.

The CDR3 DNA sequence: TGTGCCATCAGTGAGGGGACTAGCGGGTGGGGGGATACGCAGTATTTT. Protein: CAISEGTSGWGDTQYF. The chain employs TRBV10-3 and TRBJ2-3; 12 bases are shared with TRBD2. There are 16 residues in the CDR3. Germline CDR1 reads ENHRY; CDR2 reads SYGVKD. After removal of 2 bases from V and 6 bases from J, the junction contained 6 bases not matched to a gene.

This clone was picked up one time. The chain recombines TRBV7-2 with TRBJ1-2; the D is unclear. The CDR3 is 15 amino acids. V dropped 2 bases and J dropped 0 bases, with 10 bases sitting between them. Per germline, CDR1 SGHTA and CDR2 FQGNSA. The CDR3 DNA is TGTGCCAGCAGCTTACAGGCGGGAGCTAACTATGGCTACACCTTC. Protein product: CASSLQAGANYGYTF.

This clone occurred a few times. V gene TRBV7-6 combines with J gene TRBJ1-2; no clear D gene. CDR3 length equals 16 residues. V lost 2 bases and J lost 2, with 15 bases in between. The germline gives CDR1 SGHVS, CDR2 FNYEAQ. CDR3 sequence: CASSLIVGSTNYGYTF. CDR3 bases: TGTGCCAGCAGCTTAATAGTGGGATCAACCAACTATGGCTACACCTTC.

With respect to this clone: The same CDR3 can be traced to other DNA sequences in this sample. This chain links TRBV9 with TRBJ2-3, with TRBD2 matching 9 bases. CDR1 and CDR2 (germline): SGDLS, YYNGEE. Trimming cost V 0 bases and J 4 bases; bases outside gene matches: 6. The CDR3 loop spans 16 amino acids. CDR3 sequence: CASSVAGRGGADTQYF. The CDR3 coding sequence is TGTGCCAGCAGCGTAGCGGGGCGGGGGGGTGCAGATACGCAGTATTTT.

The J gene is TRBJ1-4, the V gene TRBV6-6; 11 bases match TRBD1. V dropped 6 bases and J dropped 7; count of bases not matched to a gene: 7. In germline, CDR1 is MNHNY, CDR2 SVGAGI (reference sequence). The CDR3 is made up of 15 amino acids. This chain's CDR3 is CASRPWTGGSEKLFF. DNA for the CDR3: TGTGCCAGCAGACCTTGGACAGGGGGCAGTGAAAAACTGTTTTTT.

This clone was seen a single time. The chain is built from TRBV5-4 and TRBJ1-6; D call uncertain. Germline CDR1 and CDR2: SGHNT and YYREEE (reference sequence). CDR3 length: 16 residues. V gave up 0 bases and J gave up 6 bases, with 13 bases separating them. The CDR3 bases are TGTGCCAGCAGCTTGGACGTCGGAGAATTTAATTCACCCCTCCACTTT. Protein sequence: CASSLDVGEFNSPLHF.

The rearrangement links TRBV7-2 to TRBJ2-7, with D possibly matching TRBD1 (6 bases). This CDR3 has 16 amino acids. Per germline, CDR1 SGHTA and CDR2 FQGNSA. The germline V and J ends were trimmed by 5 bases and 2 bases, with 19 bases remaining between them. The CDR3 here is CASSLSLTGEPYEQYF. The CDR3 coding sequence is TGTGCCAGCAGCCTTTCTTTGACAGGCGAGCCCTACGAGCAGTACTTC.

J is TRBJ2-1 and V is TRBV4-3; perhaps TRBD1 as D (6 bases). This CDR3 is 16 amino acids long. Between the trimmed V and J ends, which lost 1 base and 6 bases, there was a span of 16 bases. Germline V lookup: CDR1 LGHNA, CDR2 YSLEER. This CDR3 is CASSQVSRVGGNEQFF. CDR3 DNA sequence: TGCGCCAGCAGCCAAGTTAGTCGGGTAGGGGGCAATGAGCAGTTCTTC.

This chain uses TRBV11-2 with TRBJ2-3, with a possible D match to TRBD1 (6 bases). Germline V gives CDR1 SGHAT, CDR2 FQNNGV. The CDR3 spans 17 residues. The V end lost 1 base, the J end lost 4 bases, and 18 bases lay between the germline ends. In DNA, the CDR3 is TGTGCCAGCAGCTTAGGGTTGGTATTTGGGGGCGCAGATACGCAGTATTTT. Translated: CASSLGLVFGGADTQYF.

The V and J genes are TRBV5-1 and TRBJ1-1, with D unresolved. This CDR3 comprises 13 residues. Trimming cost V 3 bases and J 1 base, with 7 bases left between them. Germline V CDR1 and CDR2: SGHRS, YFSETQ. The CDR3 region is CASSSSENTEAFF. The CDR3 DNA is TGCGCCAGCAGCTCATCGGAGAACACTGAAGCTTTCTTT.

The CDR3 DNA reads TGTGCCAGCAGTATGGGACTAGCGGGAGGGGGAGAGACCCAGTACTTC. It encodes CASSMGLAGGGETQYF. The V call is TRBV27, the J call TRBJ2-5, with 16 bases matching TRBD2. Trimming at V came to 5 bases and at J to 4 bases, leaving 4 bases not matched to a gene. This CDR3 is built from 16 residues. The germline V gene encodes CDR1 MNHEY and CDR2 SMNVEV (reference sequence).

This chain links TRBV11-2 with TRBJ1-5; D not resolved. The length of the CDR3 is 13 residues. Germline V gene sequence: CDR1 SGHAT, CDR2 FQNNGV. Trimming pared 0 bases from V and 7 bases from J, leaving 7 bases between. DNA of the CDR3: TGTGCCAGCAGCTTAGATGCGTTCCAGCCCCAGCATTTT. It is translated as CASSLDAFQPQHF.

The CDR3 sequence is CASSLSRRDEQFF. CDR3 coding DNA: TGTGCCAGCAGCTTATCCCGACGGGATGAGCAGTTCTTC. This chain joins TRBV7-2 and TRBJ2-1; D gene unclear. CDR1 and CDR2 (germline): SGHTA, FQGNSA. V was pared by 2 bases and J by 8 bases, with 10 bases between. CDR3 length: 13 residues.

This clone was found once. This sequence joins TRBV11-2 and TRBJ1-4, with D possibly TRBD1 on 6 matching bases. This CDR3 has 14 amino acids. The V end was cut by 6 bases, the J end by 10 bases, with 18 bases between. Germline CDR1 SGHAT, CDR2 FQNNGV. The CDR3 here is CASRQGPARGKLFF. CDR3 DNA: TGTGCCAGCAGACAGGGACCAGCCAGAGGAAAACTGTTTTTT.

The rearrangement joins TRBV7-2 to TRBJ1-3, with a possible D match to TRBD1 (6 bases). Germline lookup yields CDR1 SGHTA and CDR2 FQGNSA. V was shortened by 1 base and J by 1 base, with 8 bases between the two germline ends. This CDR3 has 15 amino acids. The CDR3, as DNA: TGTGCCAGCAGCTTAGGGGGGCAATCTGGAAACACCATATATTTT. Its protein product is CASSLGGQSGNTIYF. The variable domain in full, with the rest retrieved from reference TRBV7-2 and TRBJ1-3, is GAGVSQSPSNKVTEKGKDVELRCDPISGHTALYWYRQSLGQGLEFLIYFQGNSAPDKSGLPSDRFSAERTGGSVSTLTIQRTQQEDSAVYLCASSLGGQSGNTIYFGEGSWLTVV.

The CDR3 DNA reads TGTGCCAGCAGTGATGTGGGGGTAAATAACTATGGCTACACCTTC. Translated, it gives CASSDVGVNNYGYTF. The rearrangement links TRBV25-1 to TRBJ1-2; tentative D call: TRBD1 (5 bases). Germline V lookup: CDR1 MGHDK, CDR2 SYGVNS. V shed 3 bases and J shed 1 base, with 12 bases lying between them. The CDR3 loop spans 15 amino acids.

The V gene is TRBV29-1, the J gene TRBJ1-4, with a tentative D call TRBD1 (5 bases). The CDR3 length is 12 residues. CDR1 and CDR2 (germline): SQVTM, ANQGSEA. Trimming left V 4 bases short and J 7 bases short, with 10 bases between. CDR3 sequence reads: CSVGRGGEKLFF. CDR3 nucleotide sequence: TGCAGCGTTGGAAGGGGTGGTGAAAAACTGTTTTTT.

This chain links TRBV7-3 with TRBJ2-1; 14 nucleotides align to TRBD2. V trimming: 4 bases; J trimming: 6 bases; junction bases outside the gene matches: 5. Germline V CDR1 and CDR2: SGHTA, FQGTGA. This CDR3 contains 16 residues. The chain's CDR3 is CASSSLGLAGGNEQFF. CDR3 bases: TGTGCCAGCAGCTCCCTAGGACTAGCGGGAGGCAATGAGCAGTTCTTC.

This chain uses TRBV14 with TRBJ1-1, with a possible D match to TRBD1 (5 bases). Germline-derived CDR1 and CDR2 are SGHDN and FVKESK. The V gene lost 4 bases and the J gene lost 0 bases, with 9 bases spanning the gap. This CDR3 comprises 14 residues. In nucleotides, the CDR3 is TGTGCCAGCAGCCCCAGGGCAGTGAACACTGAAGCTTTCTTT. Its protein is CASSPRAVNTEAFF.

The chain employs TRBV21-1 and TRBJ2-6; TRBD1, as called in the table, went unchecked against the DNA. TRBV21-1 is reported as a pseudogene. CDR3 length: 20 residues. CDR3 nucleotide sequence: TGTGCCAGCAGCAGGGGGACAGGGGATCTCCTGATATCTGGGGCCAACGTCCTGACTTTC. This translates into CASSRGTGDLLISGANVLTF.

V gene TRBV15 combines with J gene TRBJ1-4; TRBD1 matches 10 bases. The CDR3 runs 17 residues. Germline CDR1 and CDR2: LNHNV and YYDKDF (reference sequence). The V segment lost 2 bases and the J segment 6 bases; nucleotides outside the gene matches: 9. The CDR3 loop reads CATSRSLSGTGDEKLFF. For the CDR3, the DNA is TGTGCCACCAGCAGATCCTTATCCGGGACAGGGGATGAAAAACTGTTTTTT. Complete variable domain (other parts from reference TRBV15 and TRBJ1-4): DAMVIQNPRYQVTQFGKPVTLSCSQTLNHNVMYWYQQKSSQAPKLLFHYYDKDFNNEADTPDNFQSRRPNTSFCFLDIRSPGLGDTAMYLCATSRSLSGTGDEKLFFGSGTQLSVL.

This chain links TRBV4-1 with TRBJ1-6; the D gene is possibly TRBD1 (6 bases). In germline, CDR1 is MGHRA, CDR2 YSYEKL. The V gene lost 4 bases and the J gene lost 9 bases, with 19 bases spanning the gap. The CDR3 is 16 amino acids. CDR3: CASSPLGGTLRSPLHF. The CDR3 coding sequence is TGCGCCAGCAGCCCCTTGGGGGGGACACTCCGTTCACCCCTCCACTTT.

The chain uses TRBV9 and TRBJ2-5, with no clear D. The CDR3 is 13 amino acids. CDR1 SGDLS and CDR2 YYNGEE come from the germline V gene. Between the trimmed V and J ends, which lost 3 bases and 7 bases, there was a span of 13 bases. The CDR3 loop is CASSGASWGTQYF. The CDR3 bases are TGTGCCAGCAGCGGGGCCTCTTGGGGGACCCAGTACTTC.

The gene calls are TRBV30 and TRBJ2-7, with 7 bases that match TRBD2. V was clipped by 2 bases and J by 5 bases; unmatched bases: 21. The CDR3 is 18 residues long. CDR1 is GTSNPN and CDR2 is SVGIG in the germline V gene (reference sequence). CDR3 nucleotide sequence: TGTGCCTGGAGTATACTAGCGAGCGGGACTTCCCAGGCGGACGAGCAGTACTTC. Translated, it gives CAWSILASGTSQADEQYF.

This chain joins TRBV7-2 and TRBJ2-3; 8 positions match TRBD2. J was trimmed by 1 base and V by 2 bases; bases with no gene match: 14. The CDR3 totals 19 residues. The germline CDR1 and CDR2 sequences are SGHTA and FQGNSA. The CDR3: CASSLYAVGAGVRTDTQYF. DNA of the CDR3: TGTGCCAGCAGCTTATACGCGGTTGGAGCGGGGGTACGCACAGATACGCAGTATTTT.

V and J are TRBV2 and TRBJ2-6; no definite D call. Germline loops: CDR1 SNHLY, CDR2 FYNNEI. V was pared by 6 bases and J by 1 base, with 7 bases between. The CDR3 is made up of 14 amino acids. The CDR3 sequence is CASRGPSGANVLTF. DNA for the CDR3: TGTGCCAGCAGAGGGCCTTCTGGGGCCAACGTCCTGACTTTC.

The chain combines TRBV2 with TRBJ1-2; TRBD1 might be the D (5 bases). The germline CDR1 and CDR2 sequences are SNHLY and FYNNEI. Trimming left V 8 bases short and J 8 bases short, with 9 bases between. The length of the CDR3 is 10 residues. CDR3 in amino acids: CASWGDGYTF. The CDR3 nucleotides are TGTGCCAGCTGGGGGGACGGCTACACCTTC.

This clone turned up a few times. This rearrangement joins TRBV7-9 to TRBJ1-2; 7 nucleotides match TRBD1. Trimming cost V 0 bases and J 6 bases; bases outside gene matches: 4. Germline V lookup: CDR1 SEHNR, CDR2 FQNEAQ (reference sequence). This CDR3 has 14 residues. The CDR3 DNA sequence: TGTGCCAGCAGCTTAGCTACGACAGGGAATGGCTACACCTTC. It specifies CASSLATTGNGYTF.